These T cell receptor beta chains were read from a single sample in a study of CD8 T cells in ankylosing spondylitis. TCRdb re-derived calls from the 5' RACE reads in MiXCR, one entry per CDR3 protein. This table has over 25,000 distinct CDR3 sequences, 14% appearing once. The sequenced material came from blood. Every receptor here comes from a male donor with ankylosing spondylitis or in good health (not recorded which). The CDR3 runs from the conserved cysteine through the conserved F or W. The D gene is left open where the match is weak. The listing skips clone size in some rows; elsewhere it reads once, few, many or a size class.

v_gene	j_gene	abundance	d_gene	CDR3nt	CDR3aa
TRBV24-1	TRBJ2-7	once	NA	TGTGCCAGCCACGGGACGGACGAAATCTACGAGCAGTACTTC	CASHGTDEIYEQYF
TRBV28	TRBJ1-5	few	TRBD1	TGTGCCAGCAGACAGGGGAAGGGGCAGCCCCAGCATTTT	CASRQGKGQPQHF
TRBV20-1	TRBJ2-7	NA	NA	TGCAGTGCTAGGGATGGCAGGGGATACGAGCAGTACTTC	CSARDGRGYEQYF
TRBV27	TRBJ2-5	medium-sized	NA	TGTGCCAGCAGTATACTTGCCTGGGAGACCCAGTACTTC	CASSILAWETQYF
TRBV29-1	TRBJ1-1	few	NA	TGCAGCGCCTGGGACCATGGTGAAGCTTTCTTT	CSAWDHGEAFF
TRBV29-1	TRBJ2-3	few	NA	TGCAGCGTTGGATCGGGGGAGGATACGCAGTATTTT	CSVGSGEDTQYF
TRBV4-3	TRBJ1-4	few	NA	NA	CASSQGLGMGHEKLFF
TRBV20-1	TRBJ2-5	many	TRBD1	TGCAGTGCTAGAAGACAGGGGACCCAGTACTTC	CSARRQGTQYF
TRBV6-2/TRBV6-3	TRBJ2-1	NA	NA	TGTGCCAGCAGTTACGGGGACATAACCGGTGAGCAGTTCTTC	CASSYGDITGEQFF
TRBV29-1	TRBJ2-2	NA	NA	TGCAGCGTTGTAGAGGTCGCCGTTGGGGAGCTGTTTTTT	CSVVEVAVGELFF
TRBV7-2	TRBJ2-5	few	TRBD1	TGTGCCAGCAGCCTCGGACAGGGGGGAACAGAGACCCAGTACTTC	CASSLGQGGTETQYF
TRBV14	TRBJ2-2	few	TRBD2	TGTGCCAGCAGCCGTGGCGGGGGGGTGAACACCGGGGAGCTGTTTTTT	CASSRGGGVNTGELFF
TRBV7-3	TRBJ2-3	NA	NA	TGTGCCAGCAGCCTGCGTGATTGCACAGATACGCAGTATTTT	CASSLRDCTDTQYF
TRBV28	TRBJ2-7	few	NA	TGTGCCAGCAGTTTATTCGACAGTCCGTACTTC	CASSLFDSPYF
TRBV5-1	TRBJ2-5	NA	TRBD2	TGCGCCAGCAGTAGCGGGTACCAAGAGACCCAGTACTTC	CASSSGYQETQYF
TRBV5-1	TRBJ2-2	few	TRBD1	TGCGCCAGCAGCCCAGGGGGCAAAAACACCGGGGAGCTGTTTTTT	CASSPGGKNTGELFF
TRBV28	TRBJ2-3	few	TRBD2	TGTGCAGCGGGGCGGGGTAGAGGCACAGATACGCAGTATTTT	CAAGRGRGTDTQYF
TRBV12-3/TRBV12-4	TRBJ2-2	few	NA	TGTGCCAGCAGTTTGGGTCAGGTGAACACCGGGGAGCTGTTTTTT	CASSLGQVNTGELFF
TRBV7-2	TRBJ2-4	NA	NA	TGTGCCAGCAGTGACAGCACAAACATTCAGTACTTC	CASSDSTNIQYF
TRBV14	TRBJ2-7	NA	NA	TGTGCCAGCAGCCCTGGGAGATTCTACGAGCAGTACTTC	CASSPGRFYEQYF
TRBV7-9	TRBJ1-5	few	NA	TGTGCCAGCAGCACCCCAGGGTACAATCAGCCCCAGCATTTT	CASSTPGYNQPQHF
TRBV20-1	TRBJ2-5	few	NA	TGCAGTGCTAGAGATTTGAAGGGGAGAGAGACCCAGTACTTC	CSARDLKGRETQYF
TRBV5-1	TRBJ2-3	few	NA	TGCGCCAGCAGCTTGGTTAGGAGCACAGATACGCAGTATTTT	CASSLVRSTDTQYF
TRBV28	TRBJ2-3	few	TRBD1	TGTGCCAGCAGTTTAGGGACAGGGTTGGCAGATACGCAGTATTTT	CASSLGTGLADTQYF
TRBV7-2	TRBJ2-5	NA	NA	TGTGCCAGCTTAGGGGGGTCACAAGAGACCCAGTACTTC	CASLGGSQETQYF
TRBV28	TRBJ1-6	few	TRBD1	TGTGCCAGCAGACCAACGACAGGGTGGTCACCCCTCCACTTT	CASRPTTGWSPLHF
TRBV28	TRBJ2-2	few	NA	TGTGCCAGCAGTTTTCAGGGCTCCGGGCGGGAGCTGTTTTTT	CASSFQGSGRELFF
TRBV6-5	TRBJ1-5	few	NA	TGTGCCAGCAGTCCGACATCTCGCAATCAGCCCCAGCATTTT	CASSPTSRNQPQHF
TRBV7-3	TRBJ2-1	few	NA	TGTGCCAGCAGCTTAATTGGGGGCAGAAGCTCCTACAATGAGCAGTTCTTC	CASSLIGGRSSYNEQFF
TRBV28	TRBJ1-1	few	NA	TGTGCCAGCAGCCCCAGGTCGCCCGGAACTGAAGCTTTCTTT	CASSPRSPGTEAFF
TRBV10-3	TRBJ2-3	NA	TRBD1	TGTGCCATCAGTGATCGGGACAGGGAATCAGATACGCAGTATTTT	CAISDRDRESDTQYF
TRBV5-1	TRBJ2-1	few	NA	TGCGCCAGCAGCTTGGGGAGAGGGTTTGGCAATGAGCAGTTCTTC	CASSLGRGFGNEQFF
TRBV5-1	TRBJ2-3	NA	NA	TGCGCCAGCAGCTTCGGCGGGGAGACAGATACGCAGTATTTT	CASSFGGETDTQYF
TRBV28	TRBJ1-5	few	NA	TGTGCCAGCAGTTCCGGAAAGCCCCAGCATTTT	CASSSGKPQHF
TRBV7-6	TRBJ2-3	few	TRBD2	TGTGCCAGCAGCCACCCGACTAGCGGGACCGATACGCAGTATTTT	CASSHPTSGTDTQYF
TRBV24-1	TRBJ1-2	NA	NA	TGTGCCACCAGTGATTCACGGGGGAGCTATGGCTACACCTTC	CATSDSRGSYGYTF
TRBV14	TRBJ2-3	few	NA	TGTGCCAGCAGCCACAGAGTCAGAGATACGCAGTATTTT	CASSHRVRDTQYF
TRBV5-5	TRBJ2-7	NA	NA	TGTGCCAGCAGCCGGATTTCAGGGCAGGAGCAGTACTTC	CASSRISGQEQYF
TRBV29-1	TRBJ1-4	NA	TRBD1	TGCAGCGCTGGGACAGTTGAAAAACTGTTTTTT	CSAGTVEKLFF
TRBV12-5	TRBJ2-1	few	NA	TGTGCTCTGAGCCGGGGAGACGGAGGGGCTCAGAGTCATGAGCAGTTCTTC	CALSRGDGGAQSHEQFF
TRBV12-3/TRBV12-4	TRBJ2-1	NA	TRBD2	TGTGCCAGTGGGACTAGCGGCTACAATGAGCAGTTCTTC	CASGTSGYNEQFF
TRBV7-2	TRBJ2-2	many	TRBD1	TGTGCCAGCAGTCTAAGCTCCGGGACAGGGGACCCCGGGGAGCTGTTTTTT	CASSLSSGTGDPGELFF
TRBV12-3/TRBV12-4	TRBJ2-2	NA	NA	TGTGCCAGCAGTTTTGACGGATACACCGGGGAGCTGTTTTTT	CASSFDGYTGELFF
TRBV20-1	TRBJ2-3	NA	NA	TGCAGTGCCTTCCCCTTCCGGGACCTCACAGATACGCAGTATTTT	CSAFPFRDLTDTQYF
TRBV13	TRBJ2-3	few	TRBD2	TGTGCCAGCAGCACCACGCCCCGCGGGGGAGAAAATACGCAGTATTTT	CASSTTPRGGENTQYF
TRBV29-1	TRBJ2-1	few	TRBD1	TGCAGCGTTGAGGGGCAGGGGGCAGGCAATGAGCAGTTCTTC	CSVEGQGAGNEQFF
TRBV4-3	TRBJ1-4	few	NA	TGCGCCAGCAGCCAAGATTGGAGGGTTGAAAAACTGTTTTTT	CASSQDWRVEKLFF
TRBV20-1	TRBJ2-7	many	NA	TGCAGTGCGGAGGGGATCGAGGACGAGCAGTACTTC	CSAEGIEDEQYF
TRBV24-1	TRBJ2-1	few	NA	TGTGCCACCAGTCGAGTGGGGGACAATGAGCAGTTCTTC	CATSRVGDNEQFF
TRBV7-2	TRBJ2-1	NA	TRBD2	TGTGCCAGCAGCTTAGTCCCGACCGCGGGGGGGCAGTTCTTC	CASSLVPTAGGQFF